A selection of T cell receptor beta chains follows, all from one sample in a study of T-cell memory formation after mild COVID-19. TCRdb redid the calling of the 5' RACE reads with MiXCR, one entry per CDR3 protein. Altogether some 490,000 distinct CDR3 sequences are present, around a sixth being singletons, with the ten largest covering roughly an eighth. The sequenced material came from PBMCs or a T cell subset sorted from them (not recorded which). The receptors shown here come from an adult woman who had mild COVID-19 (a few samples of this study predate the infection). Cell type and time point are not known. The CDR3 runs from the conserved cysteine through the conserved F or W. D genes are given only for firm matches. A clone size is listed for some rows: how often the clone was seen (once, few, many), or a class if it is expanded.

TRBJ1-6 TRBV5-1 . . CASSLGQVESSPLHF TGCGCCAGCAGCTTGGGGCAGGTAGAAAGTTCACCCCTCCACTTT
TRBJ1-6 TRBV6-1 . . CATELTDSIYSPLHF TGTGCCACCGAATTGACGGATTCTATCTACTCACCCCTCCACTTT
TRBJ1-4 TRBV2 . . CASADDLNEKLFF TGTGCCAGCGCCGATGACCTAAATGAAAAACTGTTTTTT
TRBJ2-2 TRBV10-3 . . CAISERATGELFF TGTGCCATCAGTGAGAGGGCCACCGGGGAGCTGTTTTTT
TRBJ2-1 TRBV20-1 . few CSARAHPSPIDGEQFF TGCAGTGCTAGAGCTCACCCTAGCCCGATCGATGGTGAGCAGTTCTTC
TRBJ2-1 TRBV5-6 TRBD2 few CASSLPGGGGYNEQFF TGTGCCAGCAGTCTCCCCGGAGGCGGGGGCTACAATGAGCAGTTCTTC
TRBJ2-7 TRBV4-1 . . CASSPMTGSTGEQYF TGCGCCAGCAGCCCGATGACAGGATCGACGGGCGAGCAGTACTTC
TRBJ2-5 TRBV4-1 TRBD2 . CASSRGLAARQETQYF TGCGCCAGCAGCCGTGGACTAGCGGCCCGTCAAGAGACCCAGTACTTC
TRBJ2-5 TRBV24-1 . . CATSDPGGRETQYF TGTGCCACCAGTGATCCCGGGGGTAGGGAGACCCAGTACTTC
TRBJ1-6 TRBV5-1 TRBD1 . CASSVGQGDSPLHF TGCGCCAGCAGCGTAGGACAGGGCGATTCACCCCTCCACTTT
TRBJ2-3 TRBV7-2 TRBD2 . CASSPIGGSFPDTQYF TGTGCCAGCAGCCCCATTGGCGGGAGCTTCCCAGATACGCAGTATTTT
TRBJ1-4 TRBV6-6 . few CASSRGGPATNEKLFF TGTGCCAGCAGTCGAGGGGGGCCAGCAACTAATGAAAAACTGTTTTTT
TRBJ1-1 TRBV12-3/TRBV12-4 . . CASSHDLNTEAFF TGTGCCAGCAGTCACGACCTGAACACTGAAGCTTTCTTT
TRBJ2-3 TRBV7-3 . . CASGRRVTDTQYF TGTGCCAGCGGGCGACGGGTCACAGATACGCAGTATTTT
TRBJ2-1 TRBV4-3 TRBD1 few CASSQQHTGTGRDEQFF TGCGCCAGCAGCCAACAGCACACCGGGACAGGGAGGGATGAGCAGTTCTTC
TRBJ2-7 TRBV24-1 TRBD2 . CATSDPTSGSGEQYF TGTGCCACCAGTGACCCGACTAGCGGGAGTGGCGAGCAGTACTTC
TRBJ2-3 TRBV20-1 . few CSATWGLAGTDTQYF TGCAGTGCCACCTGGGGGTTAGCGGGCACAGATACGCAGTATTTT
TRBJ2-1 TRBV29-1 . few CSVELGSRGAYNEQFF TGCAGCGTTGAATTGGGAAGCAGGGGGGCCTACAATGAGCAGTTCTTC
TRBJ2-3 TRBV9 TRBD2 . CASSVGLAGGPQDTQYF TGTGCCAGCAGCGTGGGACTAGCGGGAGGGCCTCAGGATACGCAGTATTTT
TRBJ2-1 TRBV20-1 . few CRANGGLRQFF TGCAGAGCCAATGGGGGGTTGAGACAGTTCTTC
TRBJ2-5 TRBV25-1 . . CASSELGKGHETQYF TGTGCCAGCAGTGAATTGGGAAAAGGGCACGAGACCCAGTACTTC
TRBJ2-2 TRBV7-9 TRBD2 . CASSLSGSPVELFF TGTGCCAGCAGCTTAAGCGGGAGCCCCGTAGAGCTGTTTTTT
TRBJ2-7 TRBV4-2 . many CASSPGTPPYEQYF TGTGCCAGCAGCCCCGGGACGCCCCCCTACGAGCAGTACTTC
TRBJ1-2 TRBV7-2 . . CASSLSEGGYGYTF TGTGCCAGCAGCTTATCTGAGGGGGGCTATGGCTACACCTTC
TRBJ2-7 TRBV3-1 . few CASSLVVDPKGFEQYF TGTGCCAGCAGCCTTGTAGTCGACCCCAAAGGATTCGAGCAGTACTTC
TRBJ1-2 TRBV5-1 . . CASSLEFGRPNYGYTF TGCGCCAGCAGCTTGGAGTTCGGCAGACCTAACTATGGCTACACCTTC
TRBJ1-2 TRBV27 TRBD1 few CASSSNRGDPNYGYTF TGTGCCAGCAGTTCGAACAGGGGCGACCCTAACTATGGCTACACCTTC
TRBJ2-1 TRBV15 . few CATSLGKASSYNEQFF TGTGCCACCAGCTTGGGTAAGGCTAGCTCCTACAATGAGCAGTTCTTC
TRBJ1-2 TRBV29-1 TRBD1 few CSVDRGSIMGTF TGCAGCGTCGACAGGGGATCCATAATGGGGACCTTC
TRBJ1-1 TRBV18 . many CASSRTQNTEAFF TGTGCCAGCTCGCGGACCCAGAACACTGAAGCTTTCTTT
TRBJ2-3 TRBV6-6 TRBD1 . CASSYRQGVADTQYF TGTGCCAGCAGTTATCGACAGGGGGTGGCAGATACGCAGTATTTT
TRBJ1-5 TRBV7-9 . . CASSLEGGVEPQHF TGTGCCAGCAGCTTAGAGGGGGGGGTAGAGCCCCAGCATTTT
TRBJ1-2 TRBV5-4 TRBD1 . CASSSWTGPNYGYTF TGTGCCAGCAGTTCGTGGACAGGGCCAAACTATGGCTACACCTTC
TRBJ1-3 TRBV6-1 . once CASQSISGNTIYF TGTGCCAGCCAGTCGATCTCTGGAAACACCATATATTTT
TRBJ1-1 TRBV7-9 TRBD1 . CASSSRTGTAKAFF TGTGCCAGCAGCTCTCGAACCGGGACAGCTAAAGCTTTCTTT
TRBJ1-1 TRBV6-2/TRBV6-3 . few CASSYREGSEAFF TGTGCCAGCAGTTACCGGGAGGGGTCTGAAGCTTTCTTT
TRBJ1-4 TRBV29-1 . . CSVKGGMAEKLFF TGCAGCGTTAAAGGTGGTATGGCTGAAAAACTGTTTTTT